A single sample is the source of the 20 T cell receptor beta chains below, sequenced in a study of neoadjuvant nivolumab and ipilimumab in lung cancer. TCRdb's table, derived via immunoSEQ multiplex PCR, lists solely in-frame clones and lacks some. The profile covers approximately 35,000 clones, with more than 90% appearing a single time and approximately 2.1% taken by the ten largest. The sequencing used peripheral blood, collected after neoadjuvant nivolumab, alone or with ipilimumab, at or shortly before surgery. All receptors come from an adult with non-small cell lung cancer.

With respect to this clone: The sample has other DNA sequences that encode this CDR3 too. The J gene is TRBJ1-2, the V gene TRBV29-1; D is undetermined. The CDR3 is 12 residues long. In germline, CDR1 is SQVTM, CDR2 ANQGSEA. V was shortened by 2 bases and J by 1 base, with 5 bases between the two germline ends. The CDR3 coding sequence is TGCAGCGTTGAAACGGGTAACTATGGCTACACCTTC. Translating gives CSVETGNYGYTF.

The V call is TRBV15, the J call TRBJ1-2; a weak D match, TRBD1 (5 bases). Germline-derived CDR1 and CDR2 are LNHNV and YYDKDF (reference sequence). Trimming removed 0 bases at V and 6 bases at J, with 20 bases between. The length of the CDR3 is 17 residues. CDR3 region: CATSRDRGTGTFNGYTF. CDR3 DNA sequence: TGTGCCACCAGCAGAGATCGAGGGACGGGGACTTTTAATGGCTACACCTTC.

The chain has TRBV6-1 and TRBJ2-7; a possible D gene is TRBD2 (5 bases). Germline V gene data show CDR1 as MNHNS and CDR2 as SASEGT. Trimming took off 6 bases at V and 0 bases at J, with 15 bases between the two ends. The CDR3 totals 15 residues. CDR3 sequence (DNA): TGTGCCAGCAGGGTGGACTTAAAACACTCCTACGAGCAGTACTTC. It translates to CASRVDLKHSYEQYF.

The CDR3 sequence: CASKIEQGSYGYTF. In DNA, the CDR3 is TGTGCCAGCAAAATTGAACAGGGGTCCTATGGCTACACCTTC. This chain connects TRBV27 to TRBJ1-2, with 7 bases matching TRBD1. Germline values: CDR1 MNHEY, CDR2 SMNVEV (reference sequence). This CDR3 is built from 14 residues. J was trimmed by 4 bases and V by 7 bases; bases with no gene match: 9.

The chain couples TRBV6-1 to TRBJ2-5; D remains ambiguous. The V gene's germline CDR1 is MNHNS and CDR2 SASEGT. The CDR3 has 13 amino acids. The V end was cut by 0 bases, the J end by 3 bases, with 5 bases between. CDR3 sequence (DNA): TGTGCCAGCAGTGAAGCTATCGAAGAGACCCAGTACTTC. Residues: CASSEAIEETQYF.

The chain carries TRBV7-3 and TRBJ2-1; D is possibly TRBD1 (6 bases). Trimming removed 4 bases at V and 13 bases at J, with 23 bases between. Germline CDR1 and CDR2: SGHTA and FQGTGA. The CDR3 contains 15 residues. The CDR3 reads CASSSPTDRPGIQFF. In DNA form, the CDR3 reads TGTGCCAGCAGCTCCCCTACTGACAGGCCGGGAATCCAGTTCTTC.

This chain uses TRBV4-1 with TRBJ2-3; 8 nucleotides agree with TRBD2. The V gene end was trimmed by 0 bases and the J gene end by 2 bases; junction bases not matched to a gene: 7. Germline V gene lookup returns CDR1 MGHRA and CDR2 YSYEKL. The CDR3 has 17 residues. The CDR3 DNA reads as TGCGCCAGCAGCCAAGAAGGGGCTAGCGGGTCCACAGATACGCAGTATTTT. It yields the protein CASSQEGASGSTDTQYF.

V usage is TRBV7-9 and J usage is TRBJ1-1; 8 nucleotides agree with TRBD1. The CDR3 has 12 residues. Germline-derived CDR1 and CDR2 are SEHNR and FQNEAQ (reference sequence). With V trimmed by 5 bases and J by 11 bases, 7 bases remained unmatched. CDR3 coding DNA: TGTGCCAGCAGCCCCAGACAGGGGATGGCTTTCTTT. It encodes CASSPRQGMAFF.

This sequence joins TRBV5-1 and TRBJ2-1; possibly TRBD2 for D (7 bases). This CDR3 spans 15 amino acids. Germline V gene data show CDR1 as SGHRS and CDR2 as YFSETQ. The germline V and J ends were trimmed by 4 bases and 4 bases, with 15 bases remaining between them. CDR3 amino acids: CASSLDGGPYNEQFF. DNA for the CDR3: TGCGCCAGCAGCCTCGACGGGGGGCCATACAATGAGCAGTTCTTC.

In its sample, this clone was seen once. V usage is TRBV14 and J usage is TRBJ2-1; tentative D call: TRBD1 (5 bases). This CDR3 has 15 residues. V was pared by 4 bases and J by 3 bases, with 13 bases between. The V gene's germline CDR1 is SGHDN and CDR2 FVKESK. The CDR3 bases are TGTGCCAGCAGCCTGACAGCTAAGAACTACAATGAGCAGTTCTTC. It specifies CASSLTAKNYNEQFF. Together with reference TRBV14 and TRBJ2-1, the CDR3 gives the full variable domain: EAGVTQFPSHSVIEKGQTVTLRCDPISGHDNLYWYRRVMGKEIKFLLHFVKESKQDESGMPNNRFLAERTGGTYSTLKVQPAELEDSGVYFCASSLTAKNYNEQFFGPGTRLTVL.

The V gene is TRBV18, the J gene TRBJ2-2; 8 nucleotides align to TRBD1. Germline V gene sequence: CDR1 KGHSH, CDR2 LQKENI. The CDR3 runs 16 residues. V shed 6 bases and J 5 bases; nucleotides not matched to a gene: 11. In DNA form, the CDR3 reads TGTGCCAGCTCCGCCTCTCAGGGGGCCTGGACCGGGGAGCTGTTTTTT. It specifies CASSASQGAWTGELFF.

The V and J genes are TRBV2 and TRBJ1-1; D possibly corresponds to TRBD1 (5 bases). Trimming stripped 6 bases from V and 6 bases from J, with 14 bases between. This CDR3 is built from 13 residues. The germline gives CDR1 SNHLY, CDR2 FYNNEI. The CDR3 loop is CASRARGHPEAFF. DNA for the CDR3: TGTGCCAGCAGAGCCCGCGGACACCCTGAAGCTTTCTTT. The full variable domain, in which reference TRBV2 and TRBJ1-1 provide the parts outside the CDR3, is EPEVTQTPSHQVTQMGQEVILRCVPISNHLYFYWYRQILGQKVEFLVSFYNNEISEKSEIFDDQFSVERPDGSNFTLKIRSTKLEDSAMYFCASRARGHPEAFFGQGTRLTVV.

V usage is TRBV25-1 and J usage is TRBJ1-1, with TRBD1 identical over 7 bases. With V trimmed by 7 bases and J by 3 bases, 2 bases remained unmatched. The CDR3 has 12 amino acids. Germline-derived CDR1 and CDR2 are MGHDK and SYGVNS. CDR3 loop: CASIDRDTEAFF. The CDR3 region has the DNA TGTGCCAGCATCGACAGGGACACTGAAGCTTTCTTT.

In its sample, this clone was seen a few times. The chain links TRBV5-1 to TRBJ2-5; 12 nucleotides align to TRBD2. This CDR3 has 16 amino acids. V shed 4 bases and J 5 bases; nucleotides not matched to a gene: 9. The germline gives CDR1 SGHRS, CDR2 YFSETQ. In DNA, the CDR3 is TGCGCCAGCAGCCGGACTAGCGGGGCGGTGAGGGAGACCCAGTACTTC. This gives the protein CASSRTSGAVRETQYF.

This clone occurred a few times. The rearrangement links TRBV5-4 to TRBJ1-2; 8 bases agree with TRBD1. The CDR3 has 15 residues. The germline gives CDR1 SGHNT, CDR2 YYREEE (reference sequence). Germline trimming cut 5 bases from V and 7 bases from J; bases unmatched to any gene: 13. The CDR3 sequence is CASRIMGQEASGYTF. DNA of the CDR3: TGTGCCAGCAGGATAATGGGACAGGAAGCAAGTGGCTACACCTTC.

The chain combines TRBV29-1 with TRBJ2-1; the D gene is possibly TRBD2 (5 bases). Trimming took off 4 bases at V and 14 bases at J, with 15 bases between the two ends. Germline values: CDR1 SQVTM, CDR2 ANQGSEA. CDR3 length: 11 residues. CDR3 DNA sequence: TGCAGCGTTGCTATAGCGCGGGTGAAGTTCTTC. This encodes CSVAIARVKFF.

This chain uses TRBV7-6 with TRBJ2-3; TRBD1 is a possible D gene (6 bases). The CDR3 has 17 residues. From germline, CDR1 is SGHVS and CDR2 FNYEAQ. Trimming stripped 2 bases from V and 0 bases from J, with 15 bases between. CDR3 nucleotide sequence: TGTGCCAGCAGCTTACTGGGGACACGGACTAGCACAGATACGCAGTATTTT. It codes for CASSLLGTRTSTDTQYF.

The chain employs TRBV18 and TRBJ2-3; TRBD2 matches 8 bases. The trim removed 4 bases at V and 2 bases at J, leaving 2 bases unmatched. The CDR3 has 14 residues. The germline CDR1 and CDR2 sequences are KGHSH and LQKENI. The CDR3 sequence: CASSLSGTTDTQYF. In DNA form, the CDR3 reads TGTGCCAGCTCACTTAGCGGGACCACAGATACGCAGTATTTT.

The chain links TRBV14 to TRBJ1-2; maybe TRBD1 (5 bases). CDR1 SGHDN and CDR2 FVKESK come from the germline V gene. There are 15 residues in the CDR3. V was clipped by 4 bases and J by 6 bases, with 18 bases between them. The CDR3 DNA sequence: TGTGCCAGCAGCCTTTCCGCGCAGGGTCCCCATGGCTACACCTTC. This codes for CASSLSAQGPHGYTF.

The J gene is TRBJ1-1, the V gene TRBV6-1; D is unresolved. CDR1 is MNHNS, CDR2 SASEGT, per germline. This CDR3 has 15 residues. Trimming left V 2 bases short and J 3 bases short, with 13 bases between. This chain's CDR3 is CASSEPSGSYTEAFF. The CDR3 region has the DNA TGTGCCAGCAGTGAACCGTCGGGTAGCTACACTGAAGCTTTCTTT.